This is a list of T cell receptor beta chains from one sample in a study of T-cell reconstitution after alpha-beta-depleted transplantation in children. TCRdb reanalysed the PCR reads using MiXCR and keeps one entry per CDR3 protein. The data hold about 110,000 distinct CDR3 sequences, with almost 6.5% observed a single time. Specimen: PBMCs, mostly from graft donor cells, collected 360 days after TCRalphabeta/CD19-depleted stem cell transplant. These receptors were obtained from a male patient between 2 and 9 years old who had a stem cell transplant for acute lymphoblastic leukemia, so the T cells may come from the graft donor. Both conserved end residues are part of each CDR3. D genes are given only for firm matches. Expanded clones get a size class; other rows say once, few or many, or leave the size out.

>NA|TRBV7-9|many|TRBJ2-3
CASSSRGKGRTDTQYF
TGTGCCAGCAGCTCAAGGGGAAAGGGACGCACAGATACGCAGTATTTT
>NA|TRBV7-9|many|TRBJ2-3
CASSSFPTDTQYF
TGTGCCAGCAGCTCTTTCCCGACAGATACGCAGTATTTT
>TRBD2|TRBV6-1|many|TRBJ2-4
CASRPPGRAAAKNIQYF
TGTGCCAGCAGACCCCCGGGGAGGGCAGCGGCCAAAAACATTCAGTACTTC
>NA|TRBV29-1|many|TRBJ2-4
CSVKTGVEDIGRAKNIQYF
TGCAGCGTTAAAACAGGGGTTGAGGATATCGGGAGAGCCAAAAACATTCAGTACTTC
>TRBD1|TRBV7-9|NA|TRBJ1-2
CASSPALTGGDGYTF
TGTGCCAGCAGCCCCGCCCTTACAGGGGGCGACGGCTACACCTTC
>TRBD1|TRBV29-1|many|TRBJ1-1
CSVWTGANTEAFF
TGCAGCGTGTGGACAGGGGCGAACACTGAAGCTTTCTTT
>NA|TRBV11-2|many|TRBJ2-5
CASSWISETQYF
TGTGCCAGCAGCTGGATATCGGAGACCCAGTACTTC
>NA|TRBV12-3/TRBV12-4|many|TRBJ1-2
CASSPRVHIYGYTF
TGTGCCAGCAGTCCTCGGGTCCATATCTATGGCTACACCTTC
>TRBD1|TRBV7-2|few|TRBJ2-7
CASSLVGQGLHEQYF
TGTGCCAGCAGCTTAGTGGGACAGGGGTTACACGAGCAGTACTTC
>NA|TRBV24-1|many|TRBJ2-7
CATSDGDSHSYEQYF
TGTGCCACCAGTGATGGTGACAGTCATTCCTACGAGCAGTACTTC
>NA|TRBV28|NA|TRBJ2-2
CASRRSWNTGELFF
TGTGCCAGCCGCCGCTCGTGGAACACCGGGGAGCTGTTTTTT
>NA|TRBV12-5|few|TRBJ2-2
CASGLVLTGELFF
TGTGCTAGTGGTTTGGTCTTGACCGGGGAGCTGTTTTTT
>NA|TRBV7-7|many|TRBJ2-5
CATRFLETQYF
TGTGCTACCAGGTTTTTAGAGACCCAGTACTTC
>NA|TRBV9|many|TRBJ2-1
CASSVSNEQFF
TGTGCCAGCAGCGTAAGCAATGAGCAGTTCTTC
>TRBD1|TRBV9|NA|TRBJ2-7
CASSVADRAYEQYF
TGTGCCAGCAGCGTAGCGGACAGGGCCTACGAGCAGTACTTC
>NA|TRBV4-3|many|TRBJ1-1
CASSQVVMRGTEAFF
TGCGCCAGCAGCCAAGTGGTCATGAGGGGCACTGAAGCTTTCTTT
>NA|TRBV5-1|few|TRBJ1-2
CASSLSREGDYGYTF
TGCGCCAGCAGCTTGTCCCGGGAAGGGGACTATGGCTACACCTTC
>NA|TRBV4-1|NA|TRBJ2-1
CASSPRSTGNEQFF
TGCGCCAGCAGCCCAAGGTCGACAGGTAATGAGCAGTTCTTC
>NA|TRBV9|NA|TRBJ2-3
CASSVTPPGQGLADTQYF
TGTGCCAGCAGCGTAACGCCCCCGGGACAGGGACTAGCTGATACGCAGTATTTT
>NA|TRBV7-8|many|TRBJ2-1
CASTSGRGSNEQFF
TGTGCCAGCACTTCGGGGAGGGGGAGCAATGAGCAGTTCTTC
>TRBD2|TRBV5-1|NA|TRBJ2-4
CASSLDREEAKNIQYF
TGCGCCAGCAGCTTGGATCGGGAGGAGGCCAAAAACATTCAGTACTTC
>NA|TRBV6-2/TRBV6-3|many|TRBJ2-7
CASSVLGGSYEQYF
TGTGCCAGCAGTGTGCTCGGAGGGTCCTACGAGCAGTACTTC
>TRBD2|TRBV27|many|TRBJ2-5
CASSFTRGAQYF
TGTGCCAGCAGTTTCACTCGGGGGGCCCAGTACTTC
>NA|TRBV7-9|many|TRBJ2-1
CASSLWARRDEQFF
TGTGCCAGCAGCTTATGGGCTCGGCGAGACGAGCAGTTCTTC
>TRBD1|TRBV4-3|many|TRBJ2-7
CASSQDPGTGRWEQYF
TGCGCCAGCAGCCAAGATCCAGGGACAGGGAGATGGGAGCAGTACTTC
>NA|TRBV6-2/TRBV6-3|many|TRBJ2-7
CASSPWVDYEQYF
TGTGCCAGCAGTCCCTGGGTCGACTACGAGCAGTACTTC
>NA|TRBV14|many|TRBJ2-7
CASSHREGGYEQYF
TGTGCCAGCAGCCACAGGGAAGGAGGCTACGAGCAGTACTTC
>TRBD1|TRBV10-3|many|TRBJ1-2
CAISGNRGPKGGYTF
TGTGCCATCAGTGGAAACAGGGGCCCGAAGGGTGGCTACACCTTC
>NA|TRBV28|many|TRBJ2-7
CASSFLKKGWTAIPYEQYF
TGTGCCAGCAGTTTCCTAAAAAAGGGATGGACCGCGATTCCCTACGAGCAGTACTTC
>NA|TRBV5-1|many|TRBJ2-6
CASSWDGLSSGANVLTF
TGCGCCAGCAGCTGGGACGGTCTCAGCTCTGGGGCCAACGTCCTGACTTTC
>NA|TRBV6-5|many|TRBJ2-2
CASGLSGASTGELFF
TGTGCCAGCGGGTTATCGGGGGCGAGCACCGGGGAGCTGTTTTTT
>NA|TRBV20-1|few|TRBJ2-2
CSAGLYFSANTGELFF
TGCAGTGCTGGACTCTATTTTTCCGCGAACACCGGGGAGCTGTTTTTT
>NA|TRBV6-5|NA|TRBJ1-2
CASTPSPGGYGYTF
TGTGCCAGCACCCCCTCCCCAGGAGGCTATGGCTACACCTTC
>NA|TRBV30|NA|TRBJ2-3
CAWEPYDTQYF
TGTGCCTGGGAGCCCTATGATACGCAGTATTTT
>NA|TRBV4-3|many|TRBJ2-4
CASSQDSGEGAKNIQYF
TGCGCCAGCAGCCAAGATTCAGGCGAAGGGGCCAAAAACATTCAGTACTTC
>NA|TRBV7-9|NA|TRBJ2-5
CAISPGRERGAQYF
TGTGCCATCTCCCCCGGTCGGGAGAGGGGGGCCCAGTACTTC
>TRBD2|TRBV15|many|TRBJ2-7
CATSLAGISYEQYF
TGTGCCACTTCGCTAGCGGGAATTTCCTACGAGCAGTACTTC
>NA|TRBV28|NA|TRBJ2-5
CASSPQGAETQYF
TGTGCCAGCAGTCCCCAGGGAGCGGAGACCCAGTACTTC
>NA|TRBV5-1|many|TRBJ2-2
CASSLSAKGNTGELFF
TGCGCCAGCAGCTTGAGTGCCAAGGGGAACACCGGGGAGCTGTTTTTT
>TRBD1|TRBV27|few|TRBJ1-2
CASSSGTGIYGYTF
TGTGCCAGCAGTTCAGGGACAGGGATCTATGGCTACACCTTC
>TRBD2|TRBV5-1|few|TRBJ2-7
CASSFNLLGLAGEQYF
TGCGCCAGCAGCTTCAACCTTTTGGGACTAGCGGGAGAGCAGTACTTC
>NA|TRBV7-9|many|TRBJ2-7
CASTLSSASSYEQYF
TGTGCCAGCACCCTGTCGTCAGCGTCCTCCTACGAGCAGTACTTC
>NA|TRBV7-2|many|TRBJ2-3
CASSFYDTQYF
TGTGCCAGCAGCTTCTACGATACGCAGTATTTT
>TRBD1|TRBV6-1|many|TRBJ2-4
CASSRGQGGVKNIQYF
TGTGCCAGCAGCCGAGGACAGGGCGGCGTCAAAAACATTCAGTACTTC
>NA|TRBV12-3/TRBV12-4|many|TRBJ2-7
CASSPERGWEQYF
TGTGCCAGCAGCCCCGAGAGGGGATGGGAGCAGTACTTC
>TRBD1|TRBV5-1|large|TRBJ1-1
CASSLDAGGIMNTEAFF
TGCGCCAGCAGCTTGGATGCAGGGGGAATCATGAACACTGAAGCTTTCTTT
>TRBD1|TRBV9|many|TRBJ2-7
CASSVGQGSSEQYF
TGTGCCAGCAGCGTAGGACAGGGTAGTAGCGAGCAGTACTTC